These 25 T cell receptor beta chains were sequenced from one sample in a study of identical twins. In TCRdb, the 5' RACE reads were re-called with MiXCR into one record per CDR3 protein. This sample carries fewer than 900,000 distinct CDR3 sequences, about 20% of them seen once, and the ten largest clones take about 4.3%. Another study also made use of these data, one on T cells expressing NK-cell markers.

Source material: PBMCs. Receptors were obtained from a woman aged 18 to 35 in good health.

This clonotype was found many times. V is TRBV4-1 and J is TRBJ2-1; 10 bases fit TRBD2. Losses at the gene ends were 0 bases for V and 5 bases for J; bases not matched to a gene: 4. CDR3 length: 16 residues. Germline CDR1 reads MGHRA; CDR2 reads YSYEKL. CDR3 nucleotides: TGCGCCAGCAGCCAAGAAAGCGGGGGGGACCACAATGAGCAGTTCTTC. Translation: CASSQESGGDHNEQFF.

This clonotype was seen ten or more times. The chain couples TRBV20-1 to TRBJ2-3, with D tentatively TRBD1 (6 bases). This CDR3 has 14 residues. Trimming stripped 0 bases from V and 7 bases from J, with 14 bases between. The germline gives CDR1 DFQATT, CDR2 SNEGSKA (reference sequence). CDR3 in DNA: TGCAGTGCTAGAGATAAAGCAGGGGCGAATACGCAGTATTTT. Translating it yields CSARDKAGANTQYF.

This clonotype was seen a handful of times. The rearrangement links TRBV12-3 or TRBV12-4 to TRBJ2-1; D perhaps matches TRBD2 (6 bases). Deletions cut 5 bases from V and 8 bases from J, with 13 bases between. The CDR3 extends over 13 amino acids. The CDR3 spells CASSRPGSDEQFF. CDR3 coding DNA: TGTGCCAGCAGTAGGCCCGGGAGCGATGAGCAGTTCTTC.

This clonotype was observed a handful of times. The chain couples TRBV7-3 to TRBJ2-7; the D call may be TRBD1 or TRBD2 (5 bases each). The germline CDR1 and CDR2 sequences are SGHTA and FQGTGA. Trimming cost V 1 base and J 2 bases, with 9 bases left between them. This CDR3 comprises 14 residues. The CDR3 nucleotides read TGTGCCAGCAGCTTAATAGGGGACCCCTACGAGCAGTACTTC. It encodes CASSLIGDPYEQYF.

This clonotype was seen ten or more times. The chain is built from TRBV20-1 and TRBJ2-5; no clear D gene. The ends were cut back, 4 bases at V and 5 bases at J, with 20 bases in the middle. The CDR3 contains 15 residues. The germline V gene encodes CDR1 DFQATT and CDR2 SNEGSKA (reference sequence). The CDR3 loop reads CSAKALRIGGETQYF. Here the CDR3 DNA reads TGCAGTGCTAAGGCCTTACGAATAGGTGGCGAGACCCAGTACTTC.

This clonotype appeared a few times. The rearrangement joins TRBV3-1 to TRBJ2-7; the D gene is possibly TRBD2 (6 bases). The germline V gene has CDR1 LGHDT and CDR2 YNNKEL (reference sequence). The CDR3 has 13 amino acids. V gave up 6 bases and J gave up 3 bases, with 12 bases separating them. The CDR3 is CASRPLGGYEQYF. CDR3 in DNA: TGTGCCAGCAGGCCCCTCGGGGGCTACGAGCAGTACTTC.

This clonotype was counted between two and nine times. This chain uses TRBV5-1 with TRBJ1-1; no clear D. Trimming took off 2 bases at V and 4 bases at J, with 12 bases between the two ends. This CDR3 has 14 amino acids. Germline CDR1 reads SGHRS; CDR2 reads YFSETQ. As DNA, the CDR3 is TGCGCCAGCAGCTTCACGAGGGTAAGCACTGAAGCTTTCTTT. This gives the protein CASSFTRVSTEAFF.

In its sample, this clonotype was seen a few times. The J gene is TRBJ2-5, the V gene TRBV20-1, with 11 nucleotides matching TRBD2. The CDR3 has 13 amino acids. Germline trimming cut 3 bases from V and 7 bases from J; bases unmatched to any gene: 4. CDR1 is DFQATT and CDR2 is SNEGSKA in the germline V gene (reference sequence). CDR3 DNA: TGCAGTGCTAGTTTAGCGGGAGGGGGGACCCAGTACTTC. It codes for CSASLAGGGTQYF.

The gene calls are TRBV2 and TRBJ1-2; maybe TRBD1 (5 bases). Trimming shortened V by 7 bases and J by 2 bases, and 8 bases separated the two germline ends. Germline CDR1 is SNHLY and CDR2 is FYNNEI. The CDR3 length is 12 residues. CDR3 sequence reads: CASKGNNYGYTF. The CDR3 coding sequence is TGTGCCAGCAAGGGGAACAACTATGGCTACACCTTC.

The V gene is TRBV10-3, the J gene TRBJ2-3; D remains unclear. Trimming left V 5 bases short and J 3 bases short, with 9 bases between. The V gene's germline CDR1 is ENHRY and CDR2 SYGVKD. The CDR3 loop spans 13 amino acids. DNA of the CDR3: TGTGCCATCAGTCGGCCAGAGACAGATACGCAGTATTTT. As protein: CAISRPETDTQYF.

This clonotype was seen a handful of times. The chain carries TRBV6-5 and TRBJ2-2, with D perhaps TRBD1 (6 bases). The length of the CDR3 is 15 residues. The V gene lost 4 bases and the J gene lost 4 bases, with 13 bases spanning the gap. The germline gives CDR1 MNHEY, CDR2 SVGAGI. This chain's CDR3 is CASSLDRRGTGELFF. In DNA, the CDR3 is TGTGCCAGCAGTTTAGACAGGAGAGGCACCGGGGAGCTGTTTTTT.

V usage is TRBV7-9 and J usage is TRBJ2-2; no clear D gene. The ends were cut back, 4 bases at V and 7 bases at J, with 10 bases in the middle. The CDR3 has 13 residues. Germline V gene sequence: CDR1 SEHNR, CDR2 FQNEAQ (reference sequence). The CDR3 nucleotides are TGTGCCAGCAGCTGGAATCTCTTCGGGGAGCTGTTTTTT. Translation: CASSWNLFGELFF.

This sequence joins TRBV2 and TRBJ2-2, with 7 bases identical to TRBD2. Germline assignment: CDR1 SNHLY and CDR2 FYNNEI. The CDR3 has 15 amino acids. V shed 4 bases and J 3 bases; nucleotides not matched to a gene: 5. This CDR3 reads CASSVPSGYTGELFF. The CDR3 region has the DNA TGTGCCAGCAGTGTCCCTAGCGGCTACACCGGGGAGCTGTTTTTT.

This clonotype has just a few counts. The junction departs from germline at one end; a sequencing error may be responsible. This rearrangement joins TRBV2 to TRBJ2-3; 7 positions agree with TRBD1. Per germline, CDR1 SNHLY and CDR2 FYNNEI. The CDR3 sequence is 13 residues long. CDR3 sequence reads: CAAPGRGTATQYF. The CDR3 nucleotides are TGTGCCGCCCCAGGGCGAGGGACAGCTACGCAGTATTTT.

This clonotype was detected a few times. This chain links TRBV5-1 with TRBJ2-1; 8 bases are a match to TRBD2. Germline V gene lookup returns CDR1 SGHRS and CDR2 YFSETQ. The V segment lost 7 bases and the J segment 4 bases; nucleotides outside the gene matches: 7. This CDR3 has 14 residues. The DNA of the CDR3 is TGCGCCAGCGGCAGCGGGGGCCAATACAATGAGCAGTTCTTC. It specifies CASGSGGQYNEQFF.

The V call is TRBV9, the J call TRBJ2-1, with TRBD2 identical over 9 bases. V was pared by 0 bases and J by 6 bases, with 10 bases of the junction left unmatched. The CDR3 is 17 residues long. Germline lookup yields CDR1 SGDLS and CDR2 YYNGEE. The CDR3 sequence: CASSVGAGGPAGNEQFF. CDR3 sequence (DNA): TGTGCCAGCAGCGTAGGGGCGGGGGGGCCCGCCGGCAATGAGCAGTTCTTC.

This clonotype was found a few times. The chain is built from TRBV19 and TRBJ2-5; 8 bases match TRBD1. Trimming took 5 bases from V and 9 from J; bases not matched to a gene: 11. The CDR3 runs 14 residues. Germline CDR1 and CDR2: LNHDA and SQIVND (reference sequence). The CDR3 DNA reads as TGTGCCAGTAGTCAGGGGGCGGGGTCAGGGGCCCAGTACTTC. Translating gives CASSQGAGSGAQYF.

V gene TRBV18 combines with J gene TRBJ2-7; D call uncertain. CDR3 size: 14 residues. The V end was cut by 1 base, the J end by 2 bases, with 9 bases between. Germline V gene lookup returns CDR1 KGHSH and CDR2 LQKENI. CDR3 bases: TGTGCCAGCTCACCACATAAATGGACCTACGAGCAGTACTTC. It is translated as CASSPHKWTYEQYF. The full variable domain, with the rest looked up from reference TRBV18 and TRBJ2-7, is NAGVMQNPRHLVRRRGQEARLRCSPMKGHSHVYWYRQLPEEGLKFMVYLQKENIIDESGMPKERFSAEFPKEGPSILRIQQVVRGDSAAYFCASSPHKWTYEQYFGPGTRLTVT.

The rearrangement joins TRBV6-2 or TRBV6-3 to TRBJ2-1, with 16 bases matching TRBD2. Germline assignment: CDR1 MNHEY and CDR2 SVGEGT. V dropped 4 bases and J dropped 13; count of bases not matched to a gene: 10. This CDR3 is built from 16 residues. CDR3: CASSSGTSGGAYRQFF. The CDR3 DNA follows: TGTGCCAGCAGTTCCGGGACTAGCGGGGGGGCGTATCGCCAGTTCTTC.

The V and J genes are TRBV4-3 and TRBJ1-2, with TRBD1 identical over 9 bases. The CDR3 sequence is 14 residues long. Germline CDR1 is LGHNA and CDR2 is YSLEER. J was trimmed by 12 bases and V by 0 bases; bases with no gene match: 8. The CDR3 loop reads CASSQEGTGHTNTF. DNA for the CDR3: TGCGCCAGCAGCCAAGAGGGGACAGGGCATACGAACACCTTC.

The rearrangement uses TRBV28 and TRBJ2-1; D remains unclear. The CDR3 consists of 11 residues. Per germline, CDR1 MDHEN and CDR2 SYDVKM. Trimming cost V 5 bases and J 9 bases, with 8 bases left between them. In nucleotides, the CDR3 is TGTGCCAGCAGTGAAGAGCCTGAGCAGTTCTTC. This sequence encodes CASSEEPEQFF.

The chain has TRBV5-1 and TRBJ2-2; 14 bases are shared with TRBD2. CDR1 and CDR2 (germline): SGHRS, YFSETQ. The V segment lost 4 bases and the J segment 1 base; nucleotides outside the gene matches: 3. The CDR3 consists of 17 residues. The CDR3 region is CASSAGTSGRNTGELFF. The CDR3 DNA sequence: TGCGCCAGCAGCGCCGGGACTAGCGGGAGGAACACCGGGGAGCTGTTTTTT.

This chain connects TRBV27 to TRBJ2-2, with D possibly TRBD2 on 5 matching bases. Germline CDR1 and CDR2: MNHEY and SMNVEV (reference sequence). The CDR3 runs to 14 residues. V was clipped by 5 bases and J by 7 bases, with 14 bases between them. The CDR3: CASSPQVAGGELFF. Written as DNA, the CDR3 is TGTGCCAGCAGTCCCCAAGTTGCGGGCGGGGAGCTGTTTTTT.

This clonotype occurred a few times. This chain links TRBV29-1 with TRBJ2-1; TRBD2 matches 9 bases. Germline V gives CDR1 SQVTM, CDR2 ANQGSEA. The CDR3 is made up of 17 amino acids. The J segment lost 2 bases and the V segment lost 0 bases, leaving 8 bases of the junction unmatched. Written as DNA, the CDR3 is TGCAGCGTTGAAGATCGGGCTAGCGGGACCCCCTACAATGAGCAGTTCTTC. It is translated as CSVEDRASGTPYNEQFF.

The chain recombines TRBV6-1 with TRBJ1-2; 10 bases map to TRBD1. This CDR3 is 14 amino acids long. Germline CDR1 reads MNHNS; CDR2 reads SASEGT. J was trimmed by 3 bases and V by 6 bases; bases with no gene match: 4. The CDR3 loop is CASSRTGGYYGYTF. The CDR3 coding sequence is TGTGCCAGCAGCAGGACAGGGGGATACTATGGCTACACCTTC.